The subject of this entry is one T cell receptor beta chain. The antigen is unknown. These data come from a study of monozygotic twins with inflammatory bowel disease. The study, taken as a whole, reports: Between concordant and discordant twins, repertoire similarity failed to differ, a result that limited power may explain. TCRbeta inverse Simpson diversity was decreased in IBD patients versus healthy co-twins. The authors note that differing immunosuppressive treatments may have added variability to patient repertoires. Discrimination among different T cell subtypes was not achievable.

TCRdb re-called the 5' RACE reads; every CDR3 protein appears as one record, without DNA. The sample yields approximately 400,000 distinct CDR3 sequences, of which the top ten take up just over 2.5%. Germline CDR1 and CDR2: SGHRS and YFSETQ. This CDR3 is built from 20 residues. V is TRBV5-1 and J is TRBJ2-1; the TCRdb D gene call, TRBD2, has no DNA to confirm it. Sample: blood. The clonotype comes from a human donor with ulcerative colitis or Crohn's disease, or a healthy co-twin of an affected twin (not recorded which). The CDR3 is CASNGLGGTSGGRGYNEQFF. The full variable domain, its missing parts supplied by reference TRBV5-1 and TRBJ2-1, is KAGVTQTPRYLIKTRGQQVTLSCSPISGHRSVSWYQQTPGQGLQFLFEYFSETQRNKGNFPGRFSGRQFSNSRSEMNVSTLELGDSALYLCASNGLGGTSGGRGYNEQFFGPGTRLTVL.